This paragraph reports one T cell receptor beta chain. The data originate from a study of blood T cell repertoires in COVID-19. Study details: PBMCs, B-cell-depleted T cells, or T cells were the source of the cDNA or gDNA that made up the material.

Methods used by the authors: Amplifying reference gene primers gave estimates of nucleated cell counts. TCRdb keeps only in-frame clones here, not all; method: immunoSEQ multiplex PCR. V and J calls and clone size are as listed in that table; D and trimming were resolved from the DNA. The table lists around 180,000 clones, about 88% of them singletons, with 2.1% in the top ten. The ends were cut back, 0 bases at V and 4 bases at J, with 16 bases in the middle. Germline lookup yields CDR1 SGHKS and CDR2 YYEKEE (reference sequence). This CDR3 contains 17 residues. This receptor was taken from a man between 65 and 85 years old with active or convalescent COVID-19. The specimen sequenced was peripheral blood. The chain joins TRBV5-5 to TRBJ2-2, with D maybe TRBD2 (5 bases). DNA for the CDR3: TGTGCCAGCAGCTTGGCAGCGTTTATGGGAGTCACCGGGGAGCTGTTTTTT. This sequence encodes CASSLAAFMGVTGELFF.